This T cell receptor beta chain was found in a study of low-dose radiotherapy and immunotherapy resistance in tumors. In the study overall: Cohort 2 patients were irradiated with 1 Gy every two weeks, reaching 13 Gy over 26 weeks. Patients were treated with intravenous nivolumab at 240 mg every two weeks and were also dosed with ipilimumab at 1 mg/kg every six weeks.

This clonotype was detected many times. Time point of the sample: after trial treatment. The treatment denotes: LDRT plus nivolumab, ipilimumab, low-dose cyclophosphamide and aspirin (RACIN trial). Donors, who were enrolled in a single-arm phase I dose-escalation trial, received nivolumab, ipilimumab, aspirin, low-dose cyclophosphamide and low-dose radiotherapy. Gene-specific TRAV and TRBV primers were used for first-strand cDNA, covering alpha and beta chains. Using a constant-region primer together with a V-primer adapter, TCRs were subjected to approximately 20 PCR cycles of amplification. In TCRdb, the reads were re-called with MiXCR into one record per CDR3 protein. The sample lists about 91,000 distinct CDR3 sequences, 20% occurring once. CDR3 length equals 17 residues. Germline CDR1 and CDR2: SGHTA and FQGNSA. J was trimmed by 9 bases and V by 5 bases; bases with no gene match: 12.

The chain combines TRBV7-2 with TRBJ2-1; the match to TRBD2 covers 14 bases. This TCR was recovered from a female donor with ovarian cancer. This sample comprised PBMCs, obtained after low-dose radiotherapy plus immunotherapy. CDR3 protein: CASSKPGLAGVSGEQFF. Written as DNA, the CDR3 is TGTGCCAGCAGCAAGCCGGGACTAGCGGGAGTATCGGGTGAGCAGTTCTTC.